A single sample is the source of the 9 T cell receptor beta chains below, sequenced in a study of early T cells in non-severe SARS-CoV-2 infection. One entry per CDR3 protein results from TCRdb running MiXCR on the 5' RACE reads. The top ten clones hold roughly 6% of a sample with about 68,000 distinct CDR3 sequences, roughly a tenth of them seen once. Sequenced input: whole blood. The source of these receptors is an adult who was a healthcare worker with PCR-confirmed SARS-CoV-2 infection or an uninfected control (not recorded which).

The chain has TRBV7-2 and TRBJ2-1; D may be TRBD1 or TRBD2 (6 bases each). This CDR3 region has 15 residues. Germline V gene data show CDR1 as SGHTA and CDR2 as FQGNSA. V was pared by 5 bases and J by 9 bases, with 20 bases between. CDR3 amino acids: CASSPAAWGAGEQFF. CDR3 bases: TGTGCCAGCAGCCCCGCCGCTTGGGGGGCCGGTGAGCAGTTCTTC.

The sample holds a few counts of this clonotype. The chain combines TRBV4-2 with TRBJ2-7; TRBD1 matches at 7 bases. The CDR3 runs 15 residues. Germline lookup yields CDR1 LGHNA and CDR2 YNFKEQ. V gave up 0 bases and J gave up 0 bases; unmatched junction bases: 2. This CDR3 reads CASSQEGQSSYEQYF. The CDR3 DNA is TGTGCCAGCAGCCAAGAGGGACAGAGCTCCTACGAGCAGTACTTC.

This clonotype appeared many times. The chain joins TRBV6-2 or TRBV6-3 to TRBJ2-6; no firm D call. The germline V gene has CDR1 MNHEY and CDR2 SVGEGT. Trimming left V 7 bases short and J 0 bases short, with 10 bases between. The CDR3 totals 15 residues. The CDR3 region has the DNA TGTGCCAGCACGGCCTCCGACTCTGGGGCCAACGTCCTGACTTTC. This sequence encodes CASTASDSGANVLTF.

This clonotype showed up just a few times. The DNA of the CDR3 is TGTGCCAGCAGTTTCCTTGGGGGCAGCCACGAGCAGTACTTC. Its translation is CASSFLGGSHEQYF. This sequence joins TRBV28 and TRBJ2-7, with D possibly being TRBD1 (6 bases). Germline CDR1 reads MDHEN; CDR2 reads SYDVKM. This CDR3 has 14 amino acids. V was cut by 3 bases and J by 5 bases, with 14 bases left in between.

This clonotype was observed at least ten times. V gene TRBV9 combines with J gene TRBJ1-2, with TRBD1 matching over 7 bases. The CDR3 has 13 amino acids. V trimming: 4 bases; J trimming: 7 bases; junction bases outside the gene matches: 7. CDR1 is SGDLS and CDR2 is YYNGEE in the germline V gene. The CDR3 is CASSSNRGLGYTF. The CDR3 nucleotides are TGTGCCAGCAGCTCCAACAGGGGTCTTGGCTACACCTTC.

This clonotype appeared a few times. The rearrangement links TRBV6-6 to TRBJ1-3; no firm D call. The germline V and J ends were trimmed by 6 bases and 0 bases, with 15 bases remaining between them. Per the germline V gene, CDR1 is MNHNY and CDR2 is SVGAGI (reference sequence). The CDR3 has 16 residues. This chain's CDR3 is CASRNPGRGSGNTIYF. Here the CDR3 DNA reads TGTGCCAGCAGAAACCCCGGACGAGGCTCTGGAAACACCATATATTTT.

This clonotype was seen at least ten times. This chain uses TRBV5-1 with TRBJ1-1; no clear D. The CDR3 totals 16 residues. V dropped 1 base and J dropped 0 bases, with 13 bases sitting between them. Germline CDR1 and CDR2: SGHRS and YFSETQ. CDR3 DNA: TGCGCCAGCAGCTTGTCTCCGGCAGGAATGAACACTGAAGCTTTCTTT. Its protein product is CASSLSPAGMNTEAFF.

This clonotype has more than one count but fewer than ten. The chain combines TRBV7-9 with TRBJ2-7; D is unclear. Germline-derived CDR1 and CDR2 are SEHNR and FQNEAQ (reference sequence). This CDR3 spans 13 amino acids. V lost 1 base to trimming and J lost 4 bases, with 8 bases between them. The CDR3 DNA follows: TGTGCCAGCAGCTTAGGGGCGGATTACGAGCAGTACTTC. Translating gives CASSLGADYEQYF.

The CDR3 protein is CASSHSPRASSGNTIYF. The CDR3 nucleotides are TGTGCCAGCAGCCATTCGCCTAGGGCCTCCTCTGGAAACACCATATATTTT. The chain couples TRBV14 to TRBJ1-3; no definite D call. CDR3 length: 17 residues. V was shortened by 3 bases and J by 0 bases, with 15 bases between the two germline ends. Germline V CDR1 and CDR2: SGHDN, FVKESK.